A single sample gave rise to the 5 T cell receptor beta chains below, sequenced in a study of early stage breast cancer tumors. Assay: immunoSEQ multiplex PCR; the TCRdb copy retains only in-frame clones and omits some. The repertoire has more than 65,000 clones, 65% to 85% of them found once; the top ten carry 4% to 5%. Sequenced: blood. The receptors were sampled from a person aged 35 to 50 with breast cancer.

The chain employs TRBV6-1 and TRBJ1-2; 9 bases agree with TRBD1. The CDR3 runs 15 residues. In germline, CDR1 is MNHNS, CDR2 SASEGT. The V and J ends lost 1 base and 4 bases, in that order; junction bases with no gene match: 4. DNA for the CDR3: TGTGCCAGCAGTGAAGTGACAGGGGGACGCTATGGCTACACCTTC. It is translated as CASSEVTGGRYGYTF.

V and J are TRBV7-9 and TRBJ2-2; no clear D. This CDR3 comprises 14 residues. The V end lost 5 bases, the J end lost 2 bases, and 9 bases lay between the germline ends. CDR1 and CDR2 (germline): SEHNR, FQNEAQ (reference sequence). The CDR3 loop is CASSATPNTGELFF. Here the CDR3 DNA reads TGTGCCAGCAGCGCGACTCCCAACACCGGGGAGCTGTTTTTT.

This clone was counted once. The rearrangement links TRBV5-8 to TRBJ1-1; no firm D call. The CDR3 totals 15 residues. Germline V gene lookup returns CDR1 SGHTS and CDR2 YDEGEE. Between the trimmed V and J ends, which lost 1 base and 1 base, there was a span of 11 bases. For the CDR3, the DNA is TGTGCCAGCAGCTTGCGGACGGGAGGGAACACTGAAGCTTTCTTT. Protein sequence: CASSLRTGGNTEAFF.

V usage is TRBV18 and J usage is TRBJ2-3; possible D gene TRBD2, 5 bases. Germline values: CDR1 KGHSH, CDR2 LQKENI. The CDR3 spans 11 residues. Trimming stripped 8 bases from V and 5 bases from J, with 8 bases between. CDR3 nucleotide sequence: TGTGCCAGCAACCGGGGAGATACGCAGTATTTT. It yields the protein CASNRGDTQYF.

The rearrangement links TRBV5-1 to TRBJ2-7, with a weak D call TRBD2 (6 bases). The germline V gene has CDR1 SGHRS and CDR2 YFSETQ. This CDR3 comprises 14 residues. Trimming took off 4 bases at V and 3 bases at J, with 14 bases between the two ends. The CDR3 sequence is CASSLHSGNYEQYF. The CDR3 DNA sequence: TGCGCCAGCAGCCTACATAGCGGAAACTACGAGCAGTACTTC.